Listed here are 21 T cell receptor beta chains from one sample, sequenced in a study of blood T cell repertoires in COVID-19. The repertoire was sequenced with immunoSEQ multiplex PCR; TCRdb's copy has only in-frame clones and lacks some. In the table there are hundreds of thousands of clones, roughly 85% of which are singletons. Input material: peripheral blood. The source is a man between 50 and 59 years old with COVID-19, enrolled during active disease.

The chain combines TRBV28 with TRBJ2-3, with TRBD2 matching 10 bases. Germline values: CDR1 MDHEN, CDR2 SYDVKM. V lost 0 bases and J lost 2; bases outside the gene matches: 5. The CDR3 totals 17 residues. CDR3 sequence: CASSLWASGGDTDTQYF. The CDR3 bases are TGTGCCAGCAGTTTATGGGCTAGCGGGGGAGACACAGATACGCAGTATTTT.

CDR3 sequence (DNA): TGTGCCAGCAGTTTAGGGGGGGCCCGAACCGGGGAGCTGTTTTTT. Amino acids: CASSLGGARTGELFF. The chain uses TRBV27 and TRBJ2-2; D may be TRBD2 (7 bases). V was pared by 2 bases and J by 5 bases, with 12 bases between. Per the germline V gene, CDR1 is MNHEY and CDR2 is SMNVEV (reference sequence). The CDR3 is 15 residues long.

Here the CDR3 reads CASSQQLGFTDTQYF. CDR3 DNA: TGTGCCAGCAGCCAGCAACTAGGGTTCACAGATACGCAGTATTTT. The chain uses TRBV3-1 (or the pseudogene TRBV3-2) and TRBJ2-3; a possible D gene is TRBD2 (5 bases). Deletions cut 3 bases from V and 2 bases from J, with 12 bases between. The CDR3 has 15 residues. Per germline, CDR1 LGHDT and CDR2 YNNKEL (reference sequence).

The chain combines TRBV19 with TRBJ1-3, with TRBD1 identical over 9 bases. Germline loops: CDR1 LNHDA, CDR2 SQIVND (reference sequence). The CDR3 length is 17 residues. Trimming at V came to 9 bases and at J to 0 bases, leaving 12 bases not matched to a gene. CDR3: CASSPGGQGTSGNTIYF. CDR3 coding DNA: TGTGCCAGCAGCCCAGGGGGACAGGGAACCTCTGGAAACACCATATATTTT.

The chain links TRBV6-5 to TRBJ2-1; D call uncertain. V was clipped by 0 bases and J by 7 bases, with 7 bases between them. This CDR3 has 13 amino acids. The germline gives CDR1 MNHEY, CDR2 SVGAGI. In nucleotides, the CDR3 is TGTGCCAGCAGTTACTCGAGGCGTAATGAGCAGTTCTTC. Residues: CASSYSRRNEQFF.

V and J are TRBV9 and TRBJ1-6; the D gene is possibly TRBD1 (5 bases). This CDR3 region has 15 residues. V lost 4 bases and J 6 bases, leaving 14 bases between the germline ends. Looked up from germline, CDR1 is SGDLS and CDR2 is YYNGEE. In nucleotides, the CDR3 is TGTGCCAGCAGCCTTCGTCCCGGGGGTAATTCACCCCTCCACTTT. This encodes CASSLRPGGNSPLHF.

The V and J genes are TRBV28 and TRBJ1-4; 7 bases fit TRBD1. Germline loops: CDR1 MDHEN, CDR2 SYDVKM. Trimming at V came to 6 bases and at J to 3 bases, leaving 4 bases not matched to a gene. This CDR3 spans 14 amino acids. The CDR3 reads CASRRQGANEKLFF. The CDR3, as DNA: TGTGCCAGCAGACGTCAGGGGGCTAATGAAAAACTGTTTTTT.

The rearrangement joins TRBV5-5 to TRBJ2-7, with 9 positions matching TRBD2. The germline V gene has CDR1 SGHKS and CDR2 YYEKEE (reference sequence). The length of the CDR3 is 14 residues. Unmatched junction bases numbered 2, after V lost 2 bases and J lost 2 bases. The CDR3 region is CASSFQRGAYEQYF. The CDR3 coding sequence is TGTGCCAGCAGCTTCCAGCGGGGGGCCTACGAGCAGTACTTC.

The chain combines TRBV30 with TRBJ2-2; 11 bases agree with TRBD1. The germline gives CDR1 GTSNPN, CDR2 SVGIG (reference sequence). The junction had 6 bases not matched to a gene; V was cut back by 5 bases and J by 1 base. The CDR3 runs 16 residues. CDR3 coding DNA: TGTGCCTGGGTTGGACAGGGGGCCTGGAACACCGGGGAGCTGTTTTTT. This codes for CAWVGQGAWNTGELFF. The full variable domain, with the rest looked up from reference TRBV30 and TRBJ2-2, is SQTIHQWPATLVQPVGSPLSLECTVEGTSNPNLYWYRQAAGRGLQLLFYSVGIGQISSEVPQNLSASRPQDRQFILSSKKLLLSDSGFYLCAWVGQGAWNTGELFFGEGSRLTVL.

The rearrangement joins TRBV28 to TRBJ2-2, with no clear D. V lost 3 bases and J lost 9, with 14 bases in between. The length of the CDR3 is 14 residues. Germline V gives CDR1 MDHEN, CDR2 SYDVKM. The CDR3 reads CASSFDKAEWELFF. Written as DNA, the CDR3 is TGTGCCAGCAGTTTCGATAAGGCGGAATGGGAGCTGTTTTTT.

The chain combines TRBV7-9 with TRBJ2-1, with 10 positions matching TRBD2. Germline loops: CDR1 SEHNR, CDR2 FQNEAQ (reference sequence). Trimming took 4 bases from V and 0 from J; bases not matched to a gene: 3. The CDR3 loop spans 16 amino acids. The DNA of the CDR3 is TGTGCCAGCAGCTCAAGACTAGCGGGCTCCTACAATGAGCAGTTCTTC. Protein product: CASSSRLAGSYNEQFF.

The V and J genes are TRBV7-9 and TRBJ1-5; a possible D gene is TRBD1 (5 bases). V lost 5 bases, J lost 0 bases, and 14 bases lay in between. The germline V gene encodes CDR1 SEHNR and CDR2 FQNEAQ (reference sequence). The length of the CDR3 is 16 residues. CDR3 amino acids: CASSQSSRDSNQPQHF. CDR3 sequence (DNA): TGTGCCAGCAGCCAATCGTCCAGGGATAGCAATCAGCCCCAGCATTTT.

V and J are TRBV30 and TRBJ1-5, with 10 bases lining up with TRBD1. CDR1 and CDR2 (germline): GTSNPN, SVGIG (reference sequence). The CDR3 has 16 amino acids. After removal of 2 bases from V and 6 bases from J, the junction contained 10 bases not matched to a gene. CDR3 sequence (DNA): TGTGCCTGGAGTCCCCCCGGGACAGGGGTGATTCAGCCCCAGCATTTT. This codes for CAWSPPGTGVIQPQHF.

The rearrangement uses TRBV15 and TRBJ2-4, with TRBD2 as a possible D gene (5 bases). CDR3 length: 16 residues. CDR1 LNHNV and CDR2 YYDKDF come from the germline V gene (reference sequence). The V and J ends lost 4 bases and 3 bases respectively, with 16 bases between them. CDR3 sequence reads: CATSKRSGGGKNIQYF. CDR3 nucleotides: TGTGCCACCAGCAAGCGGTCGGGTGGCGGCAAAAACATTCAGTACTTC.

This clone was seen a few times. The V gene is TRBV18, the J gene TRBJ2-5, with D maybe TRBD2 (5 bases). CDR3 length: 13 amino acids. Germline CDR1 reads KGHSH; CDR2 reads LQKENI. Deletions cut 3 bases from V and 5 bases from J, with 10 bases between. CDR3 DNA sequence: TGTGCCAGCTCACCCCGGGAAAGGGAGACCCAGTACTTC. Its translation is CASSPRERETQYF.

V usage is TRBV18 and J usage is TRBJ2-3, with D possibly TRBD1 on 6 matching bases. Trimming shortened V by 2 bases and J by 3 bases, and 12 bases separated the two germline ends. This CDR3 comprises 15 residues. Germline CDR1 reads KGHSH; CDR2 reads LQKENI. CDR3: CASSPREGGTDTQYF. As DNA, the CDR3 is TGTGCCAGCTCACCAAGAGAAGGGGGAACAGATACGCAGTATTTT.

The chain uses TRBV6-2 or TRBV6-3 and TRBJ2-7; 10 bases map to TRBD2. The junction had 10 bases not matched to a gene; V was cut back by 4 bases and J by 7 bases. The CDR3 has 15 amino acids. In germline, CDR1 is MNHEY, CDR2 SVGEGT. The CDR3 here is CASSSGLAGAKEQYF. In nucleotides, the CDR3 is TGTGCCAGCAGTTCAGGGCTAGCGGGGGCAAAGGAGCAGTACTTC.

This clone was seen a single time. This chain uses TRBV28 with TRBJ2-5; a possible D gene is TRBD2 (6 bases). The V end lost 4 bases, the J end lost 7 bases, and 19 bases lay between the germline ends. The CDR3 is 15 residues long. CDR1 and CDR2 (germline): MDHEN, SYDVKM. CDR3 in amino acids: CASSSLRDSMGTQYF. In nucleotides, the CDR3 is TGTGCCAGCAGTTCTCTAAGGGACTCAATGGGGACCCAGTACTTC.

The chain combines TRBV24-1 with TRBJ1-3, with unresolved D. The germline V gene encodes CDR1 KGHDR and CDR2 SFDVKD. The ends were cut back, 1 base at V and 0 bases at J, with 6 bases in the middle. This CDR3 has 15 residues. DNA of the CDR3: TGTGCCACCAGTGATTTAAGAGTCTCTGGAAACACCATATATTTT. It encodes CATSDLRVSGNTIYF.

The rearrangement joins TRBV24-1 to TRBJ2-2, with TRBD2 identical over 7 bases. Germline V CDR1 and CDR2: KGHDR, SFDVKD. The length of the CDR3 is 16 residues. Germline trimming cut 3 bases from V and 5 bases from J; bases unmatched to any gene: 8. The CDR3 bases are TGTGCCACCAGTGATCGGACTAGGGCGGGAACCGGGGAGCTGTTTTTT. This codes for CATSDRTRAGTGELFF.

V and J are TRBV28 and TRBJ1-6; 7 bases fit TRBD1. CDR1 is MDHEN and CDR2 is SYDVKM in the germline V gene. Trimming took 6 bases from V and 7 from J; bases not matched to a gene: 3. The CDR3 is 13 amino acids. The CDR3 sequence: CASRTGKNSPLHF. As DNA, the CDR3 is TGTGCCAGCAGGACAGGGAAAAATTCACCCCTCCACTTT. Full variable domain (outside the CDR3, taken from reference TRBV28 and TRBJ1-6): DVKVTQSSRYLVKRTGEKVFLECVQDMDHENMFWYRQDPGLGLRLIYFSYDVKMKEKGDIPEGYSVSREKKERFSLILESASTNQTSMYLCASRTGKNSPLHFGNGTRLTVT.